This is a list of T cell receptor beta chains from one sample in a study of cytomegalovirus exposure and HLA in healthy donors. Sequencing was performed with immunoSEQ multiplex PCR; in TCRdb, only in-frame clones are kept and a portion is missing. The sample carries fewer than 200,000 clones, approximately 82% recorded once. The sequenced material came from PBMCs. The receptors were gathered from a woman aged 18 to 35 in good health and CMV-seronegative. Both conserved end residues are part of each CDR3. D genes are given only for firm matches. The size field is filled for only some rows; it gives once, few, many or a size class.

CASSISQGGVFNSPLHF	TGTGCCAGCAGTATTTCTCAGGGGGGCGTTTTTAATTCACCCCTCCACTTT	TRBD1	NA	TRBV28	TRBJ1-6
CASSPHRLAGGQETQYF	TGTGCCAGCAGCCCCCACAGACTAGCGGGGGGACAAGAGACCCAGTACTTC	TRBD2	NA	TRBV11-2	TRBJ2-5
CASSMTGLASYNEQFF	TGTGCCAGTAGTATGACGGGACTAGCATCCTACAATGAGCAGTTCTTC	TRBD2	NA	TRBV19	TRBJ2-1
CSVRHMNTEAFF	TGCAGCGTCCGACACATGAACACTGAAGCTTTCTTT	NA	NA	TRBV29-1	TRBJ1-1
CASSYTPGQGAFTNEKLFF	TGTGCCAGCAGCTATACACCGGGACAGGGGGCTTTCACTAATGAAAAACTGTTTTTT	TRBD1	NA	TRBV5-5	TRBJ1-4
CATSRPFSGIGDTQYF	TGTGCCACCAGCAGACCCTTTAGCGGGATTGGGGATACGCAGTATTTT	TRBD2	NA	TRBV15	TRBJ2-3
CASSSFDQPQHF	TGTGCCAGCAGTTCTTTCGATCAGCCCCAGCATTTT	NA	once	TRBV28	TRBJ1-5
CASSPRLAGEEYNEQFF	TGTGCCAGCAGCCCCCGACTAGCGGGAGAGGAATACAATGAGCAGTTCTTC	TRBD2	NA	TRBV7-8	TRBJ2-1
CASSETDRANEQFF	TGTGCCAGCAGTGAGACGGACAGGGCGAATGAGCAGTTCTTC	TRBD1	NA	TRBV25-1	TRBJ2-1
CASSFDRTYEQYF	TGTGCCAGCAGCTTCGACAGGACTTACGAGCAGTACTTC	NA	NA	TRBV28	TRBJ2-7
CASSAVIAEAFF	TGTGCCAGCAGTGCGGTTATCGCTGAAGCTTTCTTT	NA	few	TRBV2	TRBJ1-1
CASSPGFRLNSGNTIYF	TGCGCCAGCAGCCCTGGCTTCAGACTGAACTCTGGAAACACCATATATTTT	NA	NA	TRBV4-3	TRBJ1-3
CASSRQKTGRGEKLFF	TGTGCCAGCAGTCGCCAGAAGACAGGGAGAGGTGAAAAACTGTTTTTT	TRBD1	once	TRBV27	TRBJ1-4
CASSSRGLSTEAFF	TGTGCCAGCAGCTCTAGGGGACTAAGCACTGAAGCTTTCTTT	NA	NA	TRBV27	TRBJ1-1
CASSEVPRGSGYTF	TGTGCCAGCAGTGAGGTCCCCAGGGGCAGTGGCTACACCTTC	NA	NA	TRBV2	TRBJ1-2
CASTRLNEQFF	TGTGCCAGTACGAGATTAAATGAGCAGTTCTTC	NA	NA	TRBV19	TRBJ2-1
CASRFRRRADYNEQFF	TGTGCCAGCAGGTTCCGTCGGCGGGCCGACTACAATGAGCAGTTCTTC	NA	NA	TRBV28	TRBJ2-1
CASSLAFSAYGDTQYF	TGTGCCAGCAGCTTAGCGTTCTCGGCCTACGGGGATACGCAGTATTTT	NA	NA	TRBV7-2	TRBJ2-3
CSVERAQDEQFF	TGCAGCGTCGAAAGAGCTCAGGATGAGCAGTTCTTC	NA	NA	TRBV29-1	TRBJ2-1
CASSSGGVGRNEQFF	TGTGCCAGCAGCTCCGGCGGGGTGGGAAGAAATGAGCAGTTCTTC	NA	NA	TRBV7-2	TRBJ2-1
CASSTPQRGDNEQFF	TGTGCCAGCAGCACCCCTCAGCGGGGGGACAATGAGCAGTTCTTC	TRBD2	few	TRBV6-5	TRBJ2-1
CASSLVEGASSYNEQFF	TGTGCCAGCAGTTTGGTGGAGGGGGCTAGTTCCTACAATGAGCAGTTCTTC	NA	NA	TRBV28	TRBJ2-1
CASSPAEWGLAPSGANVLTF	TGTGCCAGCTCACCCGCAGAGTGGGGACTAGCTCCTTCTGGGGCCAACGTCCTGACTTTC	TRBD2	once	TRBV18	TRBJ2-6
CASRGQSSSYEQYF	TGTGCCAGCAGAGGACAGTCAAGCTCCTACGAGCAGTACTTC	NA	once	TRBV6-6	TRBJ2-7
CASSDPDHLLASKDTQYF	TGTGCCAGCAGTGACCCTGACCATCTTCTAGCGAGTAAAGATACGCAGTATTTT	NA	once	TRBV2	TRBJ2-3
CASSRQGTTDEQYF	TGTGCCAGCAGCCGACAGGGGACAACCGACGAGCAGTACTTC	TRBD1	NA	TRBV7-8	TRBJ2-7
CAWQGISYEQYF	TGTGCCTGGCAGGGTATCTCCTACGAGCAGTACTTC	NA	NA	TRBV30	TRBJ2-7
CASSHRQGRWEYF	TGTGCCAGCAGCCACCGACAGGGGAGGTGGGAGTACTTC	NA	NA	TRBV21-1	TRBJ2-7
CASSWEQGGYTF	TGCGCCAGCAGCTGGGAACAGGGCGGCTACACCTTC	NA	NA	TRBV5-1	TRBJ1-2
CASSLWSGQTTDTQYF	TGCGCCAGCAGCTTGTGGTCTGGGCAAACCACAGATACGCAGTATTTT	NA	once	TRBV5-1	TRBJ2-3
CASSLFLSTGETQYF	TGTGCCAGCAGCTTGTTTTTGTCCACGGGAGAGACCCAGTACTTC	NA	NA	TRBV5-5	TRBJ2-5
CASRTGLPSAGRTDTQYF	TGTGCCAGCAGAACGGGACTACCCTCAGCGGGTCGCACAGATACGCAGTATTTT	TRBD2	NA	TRBV28	TRBJ2-3
CASSALAGPIYEQYF	TGCGCCAGCAGCGCCCTGGCGGGACCCATCTACGAGCAGTACTTC	NA	NA	TRBV5-1	TRBJ2-7
CASSTRTGGQETQYF	TGTGCCAGCAGCACTCGGACAGGGGGACAAGAGACCCAGTACTTC	TRBD1	once	TRBV11-2	TRBJ2-5
CASSFRTPSGETQYF	TGTGCCAGCAGCTTCCGGACACCTTCGGGTGAGACCCAGTACTTC	NA	NA	TRBV7-7	TRBJ2-5
CASGEGPALFYTF	TGTGCCAGCGGGGAGGGTCCCGCTCTTTTCTACACCTTC	NA	once	TRBV27	TRBJ1-2
CADTGESSNSGRVTEQFF	TGTGCGGACACCGGGGAGTCCTCGAATAGCGGGAGGGTAACTGAGCAGTTCTTC	TRBD2	NA	TRBV7-9	TRBJ2-1
CASSAGGTIYNEQFF	TGTGCCAGCAGCGCTGGGGGGACTATTTACAATGAGCAGTTCTTC	TRBD2	NA	TRBV9	TRBJ2-1
CASSLRGRGTGELFF	TGTGCCAGCAGCTTGCGCGGGAGGGGCACCGGGGAGCTGTTTTTT	TRBD2	NA	TRBV5-6	TRBJ2-2
CSLEGSREGRNEQFF	TGCAGCCTTGAAGGGTCTCGGGAGGGCCGAAATGAGCAGTTCTTC	TRBD2	NA	TRBV29-1	TRBJ2-1
CASSIPVSGRPDTQYF	TGCGCCAGCAGCATACCGGTTAGCGGGAGACCAGATACGCAGTATTTT	TRBD2	NA	TRBV5-1	TRBJ2-3
CASSHPRGGRGETQYF	TGTGCCAGCAGCCACCCCCGGGGGGGGCGGGGAGAGACCCAGTACTTC	TRBD2	NA	TRBV14	TRBJ2-5
CASSRGQGAGETQYF	TGCGCCAGCAGCAGGGGACAGGGGGCGGGAGAGACCCAGTACTTC	TRBD1	NA	TRBV5-1	TRBJ2-5
CASSLGLAGELFF	TGTGCCAGCAGCTTAGGGCTAGCCGGGGAGCTGTTTTTT	NA	NA	TRBV11-2	TRBJ2-2
CASSPEREGRDTQYF	TGCGCCAGCAGCCCAGAGCGGGAGGGCCGGGATACGCAGTATTTT	TRBD2	NA	TRBV4-3	TRBJ2-3
CASSPRPFRGTDTQYF	TGCGCCAGCAGCCCTAGGCCCTTTCGTGGCACAGATACGCAGTATTTT	NA	NA	TRBV4-3	TRBJ2-3
CASSLEGNRRYGYTF	TGTGCCAGCAGTTTAGAGGGAAACCGCAGATATGGCTACACCTTC	NA	NA	TRBV27	TRBJ1-2
CASNVRLPGGPPGANVLTF	TGTGCCAGCAATGTCCGGCTACCGGGGGGACCCCCCGGGGCCAACGTCCTGACTTTC	TRBD2	NA	TRBV2	TRBJ2-6
CASRKYGTGGRNQPQHF	TGTGCCAGCAGAAAGTACGGGACAGGGGGACGCAATCAGCCCCAGCATTTT	TRBD1	NA	TRBV28	TRBJ1-5
CASSTGVETQYF	TGTGCCAGCAGTACAGGGGTAGAGACCCAGTACTTC	TRBD1	once	TRBV25-1	TRBJ2-5
CASSQDCQDAGTHSNQPQHF	TGTGCCAGCAGCCAAGATTGCCAGGACGCGGGAACTCATAGCAATCAGCCCCAGCATTTT	NA	NA	TRBV14	TRBJ1-5
CASTPRHSNTGELFF	TGTGCCAGTACCCCGCGGCACTCAAACACCGGGGAGCTGTTTTTT	NA	NA	TRBV19	TRBJ2-2
CAWSVAGGVENIQYF	TGTGCCTGGAGCGTAGCGGGAGGAGTAGAAAACATTCAGTACTTC	TRBD2	once	TRBV30	TRBJ2-4
CASSLRRKSSYNEQFF	TGTGCCAGCAGTTTGAGGAGAAAGAGCTCCTACAATGAGCAGTTCTTC	NA	NA	TRBV27	TRBJ2-1
CASSLGLSGGGTDTQYF	TGTGCCAGCAGCTTAGGGCTTAGCGGGGGGGGCACAGATACGCAGTATTTT	TRBD2	NA	TRBV7-2	TRBJ2-3